Below are 5 T cell receptor beta chains sequenced from a single sample in a study of CD8+ T cells in alopecia areata. This sample's treatment: oral pan-JAK inhibitor, 5-10 mg twice daily. RNA, once extracted, was reverse transcribed into cDNA for use as the sequencing template. Produced via immunoSEQ multiplex PCR; TCRdb's table is partial and in-frame only. The table has around 190,000 clones, around 66% seen once. This specimen consisted of CD4+ T cells sorted from blood, obtained at week 4, from a patient treated with tofacitinib. The receptors originated from a human donor with alopecia areata.

The chain recombines TRBV30 with TRBJ1-6; a weak D match, TRBD1 (5 bases). The V gene lost 3 bases and the J gene lost 7 bases, with 16 bases spanning the gap. The CDR3 is 15 amino acids. Germline V CDR1 and CDR2: GTSNPN, SVGIG (reference sequence). DNA for the CDR3: TGTGCCTGGAGCTGGGGAGGAGGGGACAATTCACCCCTCCACTTT. Translated: CAWSWGGGDNSPLHF.

Points on this clone: The same CDR3 is also encoded by other DNA sequences in this sample. The J gene is TRBJ1-2, the V gene TRBV29-1; D not resolved. V was shortened by 3 bases and J by 4 bases, with 9 bases between the two germline ends. CDR3 length: 12 residues. Germline loops: CDR1 SQVTM, CDR2 ANQGSEA. CDR3: CSVDEVLYGYTF. The CDR3 DNA follows: TGCAGCGTTGATGAGGTCCTCTATGGCTACACCTTC.

The V and J genes are TRBV30 and TRBJ2-2, with D uncertain. CDR1 and CDR2 from the germline V gene are GTSNPN and SVGIG (reference sequence). The CDR3 loop spans 16 amino acids. Trimming took 4 bases from V and 1 from J, leaving 16 bases between them. The CDR3 loop is CAWTQPNKLNTGELFF. As DNA, the CDR3 is TGTGCCTGGACCCAGCCCAACAAGTTGAACACCGGGGAGCTGTTTTTT. The variable domain in full, with the rest retrieved from reference TRBV30 and TRBJ2-2, is SQTIHQWPATLVQPVGSPLSLECTVEGTSNPNLYWYRQAAGRGLQLLFYSVGIGQISSEVPQNLSASRPQDRQFILSSKKLLLSDSGFYLCAWTQPNKLNTGELFFGEGSRLTVL.

The rearrangement uses TRBV2 and TRBJ1-2; unclear D gene. The CDR3 spans 14 residues. Trimming removed 4 bases at V and 5 bases at J, with 14 bases between. Germline V gene data show CDR1 as SNHLY and CDR2 as FYNNEI. The CDR3 sequence is CASSASGVKYGYTF. Here the CDR3 DNA reads TGTGCCAGCAGTGCCTCGGGAGTTAAATATGGCTACACCTTC.

The table lists this clone with a count of one. This chain connects TRBV29-1 to TRBJ1-4; no clear D gene. Trimming shortened V by 0 bases and J by 8 bases, and 19 bases separated the two germline ends. From germline, CDR1 is SQVTM and CDR2 ANQGSEA. The CDR3 is 16 amino acids. CDR3 region: CSVEDLPTSLGEKLFF. CDR3 bases: TGCAGCGTTGAAGATCTCCCGACCTCCCTAGGGGAAAAACTGTTTTTT.